Each of the 10 T cell receptor beta chains below was sequenced from the same sample in a study of blood T cell repertoires in COVID-19. Produced via immunoSEQ multiplex PCR; TCRdb's table is partial and in-frame only. The sample yields 200,000 to 250,000 clones, 83% seen once. Sequencing was performed on peripheral blood. These receptors came from a woman aged 70-85 years with active or convalescent COVID-19.

V usage is TRBV18 and J usage is TRBJ1-3; 8 bases agree with TRBD1. The CDR3 consists of 17 residues. Germline V gene lookup returns CDR1 KGHSH and CDR2 LQKENI. The J segment lost 3 bases and the V segment lost 4 bases, leaving 11 bases of the junction unmatched. In DNA form, the CDR3 reads TGTGCCAGCTCACTCGGCGGCAGGGGGCTAGATGGAAACACCATATATTTT. Encoded protein: CASSLGGRGLDGNTIYF.

The chain recombines TRBV29-1 with TRBJ2-2; D may be TRBD2 (7 bases). Trimming cost V 3 bases and J 4 bases, with 12 bases left between them. Germline assignment: CDR1 SQVTM and CDR2 ANQGSEA. The CDR3 runs to 14 residues. CDR3 nucleotide sequence: TGCAGCGTTGACCGGGGGGCGGGCACCGGGGAGCTGTTTTTT. Protein product: CSVDRGAGTGELFF.

A single count supports this clone. The chain joins TRBV5-1 to TRBJ2-5; TRBD2 agrees at 9 bases. The CDR3 is 19 amino acids. CDR1 SGHRS and CDR2 YFSETQ come from the germline V gene. With 4 bases clipped from V and 5 bases from J, the junction kept 21 bases outside the gene matches. The CDR3: CASSPVGGGGASWTETQYF. The CDR3 coding sequence is TGCGCCAGCAGCCCCGTCGGAGGCGGGGGGGCCTCGTGGACGGAGACCCAGTACTTC.

This sequence joins TRBV3-1 (or the pseudogene TRBV3-2) and TRBJ1-3; 7 bases match TRBD1. The V segment lost 1 base and the J segment 4 bases; nucleotides outside the gene matches: 1. The germline gives CDR1 LGHDT, CDR2 YNNKEL (reference sequence). The CDR3 is 14 amino acids. This CDR3 reads CASSQGTGGNTIYF. The CDR3 bases are TGTGCCAGCAGCCAAGGGACAGGCGGAAACACCATATATTTT.

The chain has TRBV5-1 and TRBJ2-2; D is unresolved. Looked up from germline, CDR1 is SGHRS and CDR2 is YFSETQ. V was trimmed by 1 base and J by 0 bases, leaving 10 bases between them. The CDR3 covers 16 residues. The CDR3 sequence is CASSLSPDSNTGELFF. CDR3 sequence (DNA): TGCGCCAGCAGCTTGTCACCAGACTCGAACACCGGGGAGCTGTTTTTT.

The chain combines TRBV7-2 with TRBJ1-1, with D perhaps matching TRBD1 (6 bases). Germline lookup yields CDR1 SGHTA and CDR2 FQGNSA. This CDR3 spans 15 amino acids. The V end was cut by 4 bases, the J end by 3 bases, with 15 bases between. CDR3 amino acids: CASSSQGSEYTEAFF. CDR3 DNA sequence: TGTGCCAGCAGCTCACAGGGATCAGAGTACACTGAAGCTTTCTTT.

This sequence joins TRBV5-1 and TRBJ2-7, with 8 nucleotides matching TRBD2. The CDR3 runs to 15 residues. The trim removed 4 bases at V and 0 bases at J, leaving 6 bases unmatched. Per germline, CDR1 SGHRS and CDR2 YFSETQ. This CDR3 reads CASSAGGGASYEQYF. The CDR3 nucleotides are TGCGCCAGCAGCGCGGGGGGAGGGGCCTCCTACGAGCAGTACTTC.

The V call is TRBV19, the J call TRBJ1-2; possible D gene TRBD1, 5 bases. This CDR3 region has 14 residues. Per germline, CDR1 LNHDA and CDR2 SQIVND (reference sequence). The V end was cut by 7 bases, the J end by 1 base, with 13 bases between. Written as DNA, the CDR3 is TGTGCCAGTACCCCAACGGGGGTTAACTATGGCTACACCTTC. The encoded protein is CASTPTGVNYGYTF.

The rearrangement links TRBV21-1 to TRBJ2-7; TRBD2, as called in the table, went unchecked against the DNA. TRBV21-1 represents a pseudogene. This CDR3 contains 18 residues. CDR3 residues: CASSKSFRRLAGPYEQYF. The CDR3 DNA sequence: TGTGCCAGCAGCAAGTCCTTTCGGAGGCTAGCGGGACCCTACGAGCAGTACTTC.

The CDR3 DNA follows: TGTGCCAGCAGCTTAGCACTAGCGGGAGCTCTATACGAGCAGTACTTC. It yields the protein CASSLALAGALYEQYF. The chain couples TRBV7-9 to TRBJ2-7; 11 bases align to TRBD2. V dropped 0 bases and J dropped 4; count of bases not matched to a gene: 5. This CDR3 has 16 amino acids. Germline V lookup: CDR1 SEHNR, CDR2 FQNEAQ (reference sequence).